Presented here are 14 T cell receptor beta chains from one specimen sequenced in a study of blood T cell repertoires in COVID-19. Profiling relied on immunoSEQ multiplex PCR, and the TCRdb table lists in-frame clones only, not all of them. The sample holds about 49,000 clones, about 88% seen once. The sample was peripheral blood. The receptors were gathered from a man aged 35 to 55 with active COVID-19.

The chain is built from TRBV19 and TRBJ2-5, with D maybe TRBD1 (5 bases). The CDR3 extends over 15 amino acids. Trimming shortened V by 3 bases and J by 5 bases, and 16 bases separated the two germline ends. Per the germline V gene, CDR1 is LNHDA and CDR2 is SQIVND (reference sequence). The CDR3 is CASSMVGQGGETQYF. The DNA for the CDR3 is TGTGCCAGTAGTATGGTGGGCCAGGGTGGGGAGACCCAGTACTTC.

The rearrangement uses TRBV28 and TRBJ1-5, with TRBD1 as a possible D gene (6 bases). Germline-derived CDR1 and CDR2 are MDHEN and SYDVKM. The CDR3 is 15 amino acids. The V and J ends lost 5 bases and 3 bases respectively, with 14 bases between them. CDR3 sequence reads: CASSHRDTYNQPQHF. The CDR3 DNA is TGTGCCAGCAGTCACCGGGACACTTACAATCAGCCCCAGCATTTT.

This CDR3 reads CASSAFRPTLNTEAFF. DNA for the CDR3: TGTGCCAGCAGCGCGTTCAGGCCCACACTGAACACTGAAGCTTTCTTT. This sequence joins TRBV9 and TRBJ1-1; D gene unclear. The CDR3 is 16 residues long. The germline CDR1 and CDR2 sequences are SGDLS and YYNGEE. V dropped 3 bases and J dropped 0 bases, with 15 bases sitting between them.

This clone was recorded only once. The V call is TRBV3-1 (or the pseudogene TRBV3-2), the J call TRBJ2-7; weak D call: TRBD2 (6 bases). The V gene lost 2 bases and the J gene lost 0 bases, with 8 bases spanning the gap. Germline V gene data show CDR1 as LGHDT and CDR2 as YNNKEL (reference sequence). CDR3 length: 14 residues. The CDR3 sequence is CASSQWDSSYEQYF. The CDR3 DNA is TGTGCCAGCAGCCAATGGGACTCCTCCTACGAGCAGTACTTC.

The chain employs TRBV9 and TRBJ1-2, with a possible D match to TRBD1 (5 bases). This CDR3 contains 14 residues. V lost 0 bases, J lost 3 bases, and 9 bases lay in between. Per germline, CDR1 SGDLS and CDR2 YYNGEE. CDR3 coding DNA: TGTGCCAGCAGCGTAGCAGGGTGGGACTATGGCTACACCTTC. Protein: CASSVAGWDYGYTF.

CDR3 in amino acids: CASSGRLNTGELFF. Here the CDR3 DNA reads TGTGCCTCATCAGGCAGGTTGAACACCGGGGAGCTGTTTTTT. The chain carries TRBV30 and TRBJ2-2; D is unclear. The germline V and J ends were trimmed by 7 bases and 1 base, with 13 bases remaining between them. Germline V lookup: CDR1 GTSNPN, CDR2 SVGIG (reference sequence). The CDR3 extends over 14 amino acids.

The chain combines TRBV27 with TRBJ2-7, with TRBD1 matching 9 bases. This CDR3 region has 14 residues. The germline V gene encodes CDR1 MNHEY and CDR2 SMNVEV (reference sequence). With V trimmed by 5 bases and J by 5 bases, 7 bases remained unmatched. The CDR3 spells CASSPSRDRDEQYF. The CDR3 DNA reads TGTGCCAGCAGTCCGTCCCGGGACAGGGACGAGCAGTACTTC.

This clone has just one count. V usage is TRBV7-3 and J usage is TRBJ2-1; 10 bases fit TRBD2. In germline, CDR1 is SGHTA, CDR2 FQGTGA. V was pared by 1 base and J by 8 bases, with 8 bases of the junction left unmatched. This CDR3 is 16 amino acids long. The CDR3 reads CASSLMPASGSDEQFF. The CDR3 coding sequence is TGTGCCAGCAGCTTAATGCCGGCTAGCGGGAGCGATGAGCAGTTCTTC.

The CDR3 DNA sequence: TGTGCCAGCAGCTTAGGGGAGGGCGGGAGAAGGCACATTCAGTACTTC. Its protein is CASSLGEGGRRHIQYF. This chain uses TRBV11-3 with TRBJ2-4; TRBD2 aligns across 7 bases. V was clipped by 1 base and J by 8 bases; unmatched bases: 11. The CDR3 runs to 16 residues. Looked up from germline, CDR1 is SGHNT and CDR2 is YENEEA.

V is TRBV6-9 and J is TRBJ1-5; D might be TRBD1 (5 bases). The CDR3 totals 14 residues. Germline-derived CDR1 and CDR2 are MNHGY and SVAAGI. V dropped 6 bases and J dropped 7 bases, with 16 bases sitting between them. The CDR3 loop is CASRKVGGEQPQHF. The CDR3 coding sequence is TGTGCCAGCAGGAAAGTAGGAGGGGAGCAGCCCCAGCATTTT.

J is TRBJ2-2 and V is TRBV27; D remains unclear. With 2 bases removed from V and 5 bases from J, the gap between germline ends came to 15 bases. The CDR3 covers 16 residues. From germline, CDR1 is MNHEY and CDR2 SMNVEV (reference sequence). For the CDR3, the DNA is TGTGCCAGCAGTTTAACCCCCGCAGGCTTGACCGGGGAGCTGTTTTTT. This sequence encodes CASSLTPAGLTGELFF.

This chain links TRBV10-3 with TRBJ2-2, with TRBD1 identical over 7 bases. The CDR3 contains 15 residues. The V gene's germline CDR1 is ENHRY and CDR2 SYGVKD. Trimming cost V 6 bases and J 6 bases; bases outside gene matches: 10. The CDR3 loop is CAIRRDSQGAGELFF. The CDR3 nucleotides are TGTGCCATCAGAAGGGACAGTCAGGGCGCCGGGGAGCTGTTTTTT.

The chain recombines TRBV4-1 with TRBJ2-1; 10 bases are shared with TRBD2. Unmatched junction bases numbered 14, after V lost 0 bases and J lost 6 bases. Germline CDR1 MGHRA, CDR2 YSYEKL. The CDR3 contains 19 residues. The CDR3 DNA reads TGCGCCAGCAGCCAAGATTTCCTAGCGGGAGTTGGACATAGCAATGAGCAGTTCTTC. Translating gives CASSQDFLAGVGHSNEQFF.

This clone was seen only a few times. This chain uses TRBV18 with TRBJ1-2; tentative D call: TRBD1 (5 bases). CDR1 is KGHSH, CDR2 LQKENI, per germline. The CDR3 totals 15 residues. Trimming took 2 bases from V and 7 from J, leaving 17 bases between them. The CDR3 coding sequence is TGTGCCAGCTCACCAATTGAAGTAACAGGTCGTGGCTACACCTTC. Residues: CASSPIEVTGRGYTF. Drawing the rest from reference TRBV18 and TRBJ1-2, the complete variable domain is NAGVMQNPRHLVRRRGQEARLRCSPMKGHSHVYWYRQLPEEGLKFMVYLQKENIIDESGMPKERFSAEFPKEGPSILRIQQVVRGDSAAYFCASSPIEVTGRGYTFGSGTRLTVV.